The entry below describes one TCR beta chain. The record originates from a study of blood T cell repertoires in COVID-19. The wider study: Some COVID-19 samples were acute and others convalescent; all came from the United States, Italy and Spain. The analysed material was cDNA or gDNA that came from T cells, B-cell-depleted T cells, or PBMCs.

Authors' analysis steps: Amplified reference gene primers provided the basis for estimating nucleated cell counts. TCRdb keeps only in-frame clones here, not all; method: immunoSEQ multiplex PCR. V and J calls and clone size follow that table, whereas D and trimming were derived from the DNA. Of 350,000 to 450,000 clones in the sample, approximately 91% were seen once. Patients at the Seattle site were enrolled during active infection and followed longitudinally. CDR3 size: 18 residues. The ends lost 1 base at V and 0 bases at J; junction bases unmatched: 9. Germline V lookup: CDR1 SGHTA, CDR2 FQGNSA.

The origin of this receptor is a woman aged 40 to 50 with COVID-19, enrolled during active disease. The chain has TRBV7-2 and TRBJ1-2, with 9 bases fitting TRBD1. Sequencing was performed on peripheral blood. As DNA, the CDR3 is TGTGCCAGCAGCTTAGATTGGGGGACAGGGTTAGCTAACTATGGCTACACCTTC. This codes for CASSLDWGTGLANYGYTF.